The 20 T cell receptor beta chains reported below all come from one sample, sequenced in a study of CXCR3-negative and CXCR3-positive naive CD8 T cells. 5' RACE that incorporated UMI labels was used to prepare the TRB cDNA libraries. TCRdb reprocessed the 5' RACE reads; each CDR3 protein has one entry and no DNA is given. This sample's table has roughly 120,000 distinct CDR3 sequences. Study-wide results and limits: More hydrophobic TRB CDR3s were found in CXCR3-positive naive cells than in CXCR3-negative naive cells.

These receptors have no known antigen. Sequencing input: naive CXCR3+ CD8+ T cells from blood. Documented subset: CD45RO-CCR7+CD27+CD95- naive CD8+ T cells expressing CXCR3 (TNR3+). These receptors were obtained from a human donor in good health. Some clones in this sample may be carry-over from other donors' samples.

V gene TRBV7-9 combines with J gene TRBJ1-1. CDR3 length equals 12 residues. CDR1 and CDR2 from the germline V gene are SEHNR and FQNEAQ (reference sequence). CDR3 protein: CASSVYSLEAFF.

The V gene is TRBV19, the J gene TRBJ2-1; with no DNA, the TCRdb D assignment of TRBD1 cannot be verified. In germline, CDR1 is LNHDA, CDR2 SQIVND (reference sequence). This CDR3 region has 14 residues. The CDR3 spells CASSPGTIHNEQFF.

The chain uses TRBV7-9 and TRBJ1-5. The CDR3 is 12 amino acids. CDR1 SEHNR and CDR2 FQNEAQ come from the germline V gene (reference sequence). The CDR3 spells CASSPTVGPQHF.

The chain carries TRBV14 and TRBJ1-2; TCRdb proposes TRBD1, but this gene call is untestable without DNA. CDR1 and CDR2 from the germline V gene are SGHDN and FVKESK. This CDR3 has 13 amino acids. The CDR3 spells CASSLWTRDGYTF.

The V call is TRBV6-2 or TRBV6-3, the J call TRBJ2-7. The CDR3 is 12 amino acids. Germline loops: CDR1 MNHEY, CDR2 SVGEGT. CDR3 region: CASSTVEYEQYF.

This rearrangement joins TRBV4-1 to TRBJ2-7; checking the TCRdb D call of TRBD1 is not possible without DNA. The length of the CDR3 is 14 residues. The V gene's germline CDR1 is MGHRA and CDR2 YSYEKL. The CDR3: CASSQGMGVYEQYF.

The chain has TRBV5-1 and TRBJ2-1. There are 13 residues in the CDR3. The germline V gene has CDR1 SGHRS and CDR2 YFSETQ. The CDR3 region is CASSLTRTDEQFF.

The rearrangement links TRBV7-7 to TRBJ2-3. The CDR3 extends over 13 amino acids. Germline CDR1 reads SSHAT; CDR2 reads FNYEAQ (reference sequence). CDR3 loop: CASSFRPTDTQYF.

This chain links TRBV10-3 with TRBJ2-7; absent DNA, TCRdb's TRBD1 call cannot be checked. This CDR3 has 13 residues. CDR1 and CDR2 from the germline V gene are ENHRY and SYGVKD. CDR3 amino acids: CAISESRDYEQYF.

The rearrangement links TRBV20-1 to TRBJ2-7. Germline assignment: CDR1 DFQATT and CDR2 SNEGSKA (reference sequence). The CDR3 spans 15 residues. The CDR3 region is CSARDLEEVSYEQYF.

The chain couples TRBV20-1 to TRBJ2-1; the D gene TCRdb calls, TRBD2, cannot be checked with no DNA. The CDR3 is 17 amino acids. The germline V gene encodes CDR1 DFQATT and CDR2 SNEGSKA (reference sequence). The CDR3 loop reads CSASGLAGGPSGHEQFF.

J is TRBJ2-1 and V is TRBV3-1; checking the TCRdb D call of TRBD1 is not possible without DNA. This CDR3 spans 15 amino acids. The germline V gene has CDR1 LGHDT and CDR2 YNNKEL (reference sequence). CDR3 amino acids: CASSHDPETYNEQFF.

The chain uses TRBV12-3 or TRBV12-4 and TRBJ2-2; the TCRdb call, TRBD1, lacks DNA for checking. This CDR3 contains 16 residues. This CDR3 reads CASSFRTGRTSGELFF.

The genes are TRBV9 and TRBJ2-7; TCRdb's assignment of TRBD2 cannot be checked, as there is no DNA. The length of the CDR3 is 13 residues. Germline CDR1 SGDLS, CDR2 YYNGEE. The CDR3 loop is CASSVGLAGFRYF.

This chain connects TRBV29-1 to TRBJ1-1. CDR1 SQVTM and CDR2 ANQGSEA come from the germline V gene. The length of the CDR3 is 11 residues. CDR3: CSVEGLGEAFF.

The genes are TRBV20-1 and TRBJ1-2; the TCRdb D gene call, TRBD1, has no DNA to confirm it. CDR3 length: 13 residues. Germline loops: CDR1 DFQATT, CDR2 SNEGSKA (reference sequence). CDR3 amino acids: CSARAGGENGYTF.

The chain couples TRBV12-3 or TRBV12-4 to TRBJ1-2; as DNA is missing, the TRBD1 call by TCRdb cannot be tested. The CDR3 loop spans 14 amino acids. CDR3 residues: CASRPGTGGQGYTF.

The chain recombines TRBV29-1 with TRBJ2-5; lacking DNA, the TRBD2 call made by TCRdb goes unchecked. In germline, CDR1 is SQVTM, CDR2 ANQGSEA. CDR3 length: 14 amino acids. This chain's CDR3 is CSVDSSGEDETQYF.

V is TRBV2 and J is TRBJ2-1. The CDR3 loop spans 15 amino acids. Germline CDR1 and CDR2: SNHLY and FYNNEI. The CDR3: CASSFPNSDLNEQFF. Together with reference TRBV2 and TRBJ2-1, the CDR3 gives the full variable domain: EPEVTQTPSHQVTQMGQEVILRCVPISNHLYFYWYRQILGQKVEFLVSFYNNEISEKSEIFDDQFSVERPDGSNFTLKIRSTKLEDSAMYFCASSFPNSDLNEQFFGPGTRLTVL.

The chain couples TRBV15 to TRBJ1-5; the TCRdb call, TRBD1, lacks DNA for checking. The germline V gene has CDR1 LNHNV and CDR2 YYDKDF (reference sequence). The CDR3 has 17 residues. CDR3 sequence reads: CATSPFGQGGANQPQHF. Complete variable domain (other parts from reference TRBV15 and TRBJ1-5): DAMVIQNPRYQVTQFGKPVTLSCSQTLNHNVMYWYQQKSSQAPKLLFHYYDKDFNNEADTPDNFQSRRPNTSFCFLDIRSPGLGDTAMYLCATSPFGQGGANQPQHFGDGTRLSIL.